This T cell receptor (beta chain) comes out of a study of graft-versus-host responses after intestinal transplantation. The assay was immunoSEQ multiplex PCR, and TCRdb's table has in-frame clones only and misses some. In the table there are fewer than 6,500 clones, over 55% of which are singletons. The germline V gene has CDR1 SGHNT and CDR2 YYREEE (reference sequence). This CDR3 is built from 18 residues. Unmatched junction bases numbered 18, after V lost 4 bases and J lost 4 bases. Intraepithelial lymphocytes and lamina propria lymphocytes were released through processing of graft tissue. The sample in question was ileum tissue, obtained roughly 260 days after intestinal transplant. This clonotype originated in a human patient who received an intestinal transplant, so some T cells may come from the graft donor. The chain is built from TRBV5-4 and TRBJ2-7, with 9 bases that match TRBD1. As DNA, the CDR3 is TGTGCCAGCAGCCCCAAGGGGACAGGGAAGTTCATCCCGTACGAGCAGTACTTC. Residues: CASSPKGTGKFIPYEQYF.